Each of the 2 T cell receptor beta chains below was sequenced from the same sample in a study of OX40 agonist ivuxolimab in advanced cancers. Repertoires were generated with immunoSEQ multiplex PCR, while TCRdb's copy carries only in-frame clones and drops some. Among roughly 60,000 clones listed, around 93% were seen once. Sequenced material: CD4+ or CD8+ T cells sorted from blood, taken in a trial of the OX40 agonist ivuxolimab. The receptors shown here come from an adult with an advanced solid tumor such as melanoma, head and neck, liver or kidney cancer.

This clone was seen a single time. The rearrangement joins TRBV5-6 to TRBJ2-7; TRBD2 is a possible D gene (5 bases). V lost 4 bases, J lost 4 bases, and 9 bases lay in between. Germline assignment: CDR1 SGHDT and CDR2 YYEEEE. CDR3 size: 12 residues. CDR3: CASSRGGYEQYF. DNA for the CDR3: TGTGCCAGCAGCAGAGGCGGGTACGAGCAGTACTTC.

V is TRBV4-3 and J is TRBJ2-3; a weak D match, TRBD2 (7 bases). The CDR3 totals 16 residues. Germline CDR1 is LGHNA and CDR2 is YSLEER. Trimming stripped 0 bases from V and 5 bases from J, with 15 bases between. In DNA, the CDR3 is TGCGCCAGCAGCCAAGAACCCAGGGGAGGGAGAGATACGCAGTATTTT. Amino acids: CASSQEPRGGRDTQYF.